Following are 10 T cell receptor beta chains from one sample sequenced in a study of STAT5B mutations in CD4+ large granular lymphocyte leukemia. The data were produced by immunoSEQ multiplex PCR, yet TCRdb's version contains in-frame clones alone and is incomplete. The sample holds tens of thousands of clones, around nine tenths seen once. Sequenced input: CD4+ T cells from blood buffy coats. The source of these receptors is a human donor in good health.

The chain joins TRBV15 to TRBJ2-3; 9 bases line up with TRBD1. V lost 3 bases and J lost 6; bases outside the gene matches: 13. The germline V gene encodes CDR1 LNHNV and CDR2 YYDKDF (reference sequence). The CDR3 contains 17 residues. The CDR3 nucleotides read TGTGCCACCAGCAGCCCCATACCGGGACAGGGTTTCGATACGCAGTATTTT. Amino acid sequence: CATSSPIPGQGFDTQYF. Full variable domain (remainder filled in from reference TRBV15 and TRBJ2-3): DAMVIQNPRYQVTQFGKPVTLSCSQTLNHNVMYWYQQKSSQAPKLLFHYYDKDFNNEADTPDNFQSRRPNTSFCFLDIRSPGLGDTAMYLCATSSPIPGQGFDTQYFGPGTRLTVL.

Here the CDR3 reads CSVGQGALDTEAFF. CDR3 sequence (DNA): TGCAGCGTTGGTCAGGGGGCGCTGGACACTGAAGCTTTCTTT. The chain joins TRBV29-1 to TRBJ1-1, with 8 bases identical to TRBD1. This CDR3 has 14 residues. Trimming took 4 bases from V and 3 from J; bases not matched to a gene: 7. In germline, CDR1 is SQVTM, CDR2 ANQGSEA.

The chain combines TRBV11-3 with TRBJ2-7; TRBD1 matches at 8 bases. J lost 6 bases, V lost 5 bases, and 3 bases had no gene match. Germline CDR1 is SGHNT and CDR2 is YENEEA. The CDR3 is 12 residues long. CDR3 coding DNA: TGTGCCAGCAGCGCCGACAGGGGCGAGCAGTACTTC. This translates into CASSADRGEQYF.

The chain employs TRBV5-6 and TRBJ1-1; TRBD1 matches at 7 bases. Germline CDR1 and CDR2: SGHDT and YYEEEE. The CDR3 runs to 13 residues. V lost 8 bases to trimming and J lost 4 bases; unmatched junction nucleotides: 8. For the CDR3, the DNA is TGTGCCAGTATACAGGGGACCGCCACTGAAGCTTTCTTT. This gives the protein CASIQGTATEAFF.

This sequence joins TRBV7-2 and TRBJ1-2; 11 positions match TRBD1. Germline CDR1 reads SGHTA; CDR2 reads FQGNSA. The CDR3 length is 15 residues. The ends lost 1 base at V and 5 bases at J; junction bases unmatched: 3. CDR3 loop: CASSLGGQGGYGYTF. In DNA form, the CDR3 reads TGTGCCAGCAGCTTAGGGGGACAGGGGGGATATGGCTACACCTTC.

J is TRBJ1-4 and V is TRBV27, with TRBD1 matching 7 bases. This CDR3 contains 13 residues. Per the germline V gene, CDR1 is MNHEY and CDR2 is SMNVEV (reference sequence). V lost 5 bases, J lost 7 bases, and 4 bases stayed unmatched. The CDR3 DNA reads as TGTGCCAGCAGTACCCGGGACAGTGAAAAACTGTTTTTT. Its protein is CASSTRDSEKLFF. The full variable domain, its missing parts supplied by reference TRBV27 and TRBJ1-4, is EAQVTQNPRYLITVTGKKLTVTCSQNMNHEYMSWYRQDPGLGLRQIYYSMNVEVTDKGDVPEGYKVSRKEKRNFPLILESPSPNQTSLYFCASSTRDSEKLFFGSGTQLSVL.

This chain joins TRBV11-2 and TRBJ1-2, with D possibly matching TRBD1 (6 bases). Trimming took off 6 bases at V and 0 bases at J, with 11 bases between the two ends. Germline-derived CDR1 and CDR2 are SGHAT and FQNNGV. The CDR3 totals 14 residues. The CDR3 here is CASSRDTTNYGYTF. CDR3 sequence (DNA): TGTGCCAGCAGTCGGGACACTACTAACTATGGCTACACCTTC.

This rearrangement joins TRBV4-1 to TRBJ1-1; D is possibly TRBD1 (5 bases). V lost 2 bases to trimming and J lost 4 bases, with 14 bases between them. The germline gives CDR1 MGHRA, CDR2 YSYEKL. This CDR3 contains 15 residues. CDR3 sequence (DNA): TGCGCCAGCAGCCAACCGGAGGGGTATTTCACTGAAGCTTTCTTT. It translates to CASSQPEGYFTEAFF.

This chain joins TRBV5-5 and TRBJ1-1; maybe TRBD1 (6 bases). V lost 0 bases and J 3 bases, leaving 9 bases between the germline ends. In germline, CDR1 is SGHKS, CDR2 YYEKEE (reference sequence). The CDR3 covers 14 residues. CDR3 region: CASSLENRDTEAFF. CDR3 DNA: TGTGCCAGCAGCTTGGAGAACAGGGACACTGAAGCTTTCTTT.

The gene calls are TRBV18 and TRBJ1-1; perhaps TRBD1 as D (5 bases). The V end was cut by 2 bases, the J end by 5 bases, with 18 bases between. The CDR3 has 16 amino acids. In germline, CDR1 is KGHSH, CDR2 LQKENI. The CDR3: CASSPTDIKSGTEAFF. CDR3 coding DNA: TGTGCCAGCTCACCAACGGACATCAAGTCTGGGACTGAAGCTTTCTTT. Using reference TRBV18 and TRBJ1-1 for the parts outside the CDR3, the full variable domain is NAGVMQNPRHLVRRRGQEARLRCSPMKGHSHVYWYRQLPEEGLKFMVYLQKENIIDESGMPKERFSAEFPKEGPSILRIQQVVRGDSAAYFCASSPTDIKSGTEAFFGQGTRLTVV.